Listed below are T cell receptor beta chains from one sample, sequenced in a study of spatial heterogeneity in lung cancer. TCRdb itself ran the 5' RACE reads through MiXCR, one entry per CDR3 protein. In the table there are a few thousand distinct CDR3 sequences, 15% to 20% of which are singletons. The material was PBMCs, obtained at surgery. The source of these receptors is a male donor with early-stage non-small cell lung cancer. Both conserved end residues are part of each CDR3. The order of the fields is V gene, clone size, J gene, D gene, CDR3 protein, CDR3 DNA. A D gene is named only where the DNA matches it firmly. The size of a clone is reported for some rows only, either as once, few or many, or as a class for expanded clones.

v_gene: TRBV12-3/TRBV12-4; abundance: medium-sized; j_gene: TRBJ1-2; d_gene: TRBD1; CDR3aa: CASSLPGQGDHGYTF; CDR3nt: TGTGCCAGCAGTTTACCGGGACAGGGGGATCATGGCTACACCTTC
v_gene: TRBV12-3/TRBV12-4; abundance: few; j_gene: TRBJ2-1; d_gene: -; CDR3aa: CASGGLTSYNEQFF; CDR3nt: TGTGCCAGCGGGGGACTGACTTCGTACAATGAGCAGTTCTTC
v_gene: TRBV12-3/TRBV12-4; abundance: medium-sized; j_gene: TRBJ2-7; d_gene: TRBD1; CDR3aa: CASSLTQGAYEQYF; CDR3nt: TGTGCCAGCAGTCTCACACAGGGGGCTTACGAGCAGTACTTC
v_gene: TRBV7-8; abundance: medium-sized; j_gene: TRBJ1-2; d_gene: TRBD1; CDR3aa: CASSPHRGRGDGYTF; CDR3nt: TGTGCCAGCAGCCCACACAGGGGGCGAGGAGATGGCTACACCTTC
v_gene: TRBV7-2; abundance: -; j_gene: TRBJ2-5; d_gene: TRBD1; CDR3aa: CASSSDRVETQYF; CDR3nt: TGTGCCAGCAGCTCGGACAGGGTGGAGACCCAGTACTTC
v_gene: TRBV15; abundance: medium-sized; j_gene: TRBJ2-7; d_gene: TRBD1; CDR3aa: CATSRAGGSYEQYF; CDR3nt: TGTGCCACCAGCAGAGCAGGGGGCTCCTACGAGCAGTACTTC
v_gene: TRBV30; abundance: medium-sized; j_gene: TRBJ2-1; d_gene: -; CDR3aa: CAGGTHTYNEQFF; CDR3nt: TGTGCCGGAGGGACACATACCTACAATGAGCAGTTCTTC
v_gene: TRBV5-1; abundance: few; j_gene: TRBJ2-7; d_gene: -; CDR3aa: CASSFLGGPITYEQYF; CDR3nt: TGCGCCAGCAGCTTTCTGGGGGGCCCTATTACCTACGAGCAGTACTTC
v_gene: TRBV3-1; abundance: medium-sized; j_gene: TRBJ1-5; d_gene: -; CDR3aa: CASSLRRGSNQPQHF; CDR3nt: TGTGCCAGCAGCCTTAGGAGGGGGAGCAATCAGCCCCAGCATTTT
v_gene: TRBV2; abundance: medium-sized; j_gene: TRBJ2-5; d_gene: TRBD2; CDR3aa: CASSRTSGEGETQYF; CDR3nt: TGTGCCAGCAGTCGGACTAGCGGGGAGGGGGAGACCCAGTACTTC
v_gene: TRBV2; abundance: medium-sized; j_gene: TRBJ2-2; d_gene: TRBD1; CDR3aa: CASSVRDRPVTGELFF; CDR3nt: TGTGCCAGCAGTGTTAGGGACAGGCCGGTAACCGGGGAGCTGTTTTTT
v_gene: TRBV7-2; abundance: many; j_gene: TRBJ2-5; d_gene: -; CDR3aa: CASNDRFQKTQYF; CDR3nt: TGTGCCAGCAATGACAGGTTCCAAAAGACCCAGTACTTC
v_gene: TRBV7-8; abundance: many; j_gene: TRBJ2-2; d_gene: TRBD1; CDR3aa: CASSLDRGTGELFF; CDR3nt: TGTGCCAGCAGCTTAGACAGGGGCACCGGGGAGCTGTTTTTT
v_gene: TRBV10-3; abundance: medium-sized; j_gene: TRBJ2-6; d_gene: -; CDR3aa: CAISSASSGANVLTF; CDR3nt: TGTGCCATCAGTTCCGCGAGCTCTGGGGCCAACGTCCTGACTTTC
v_gene: TRBV11-2; abundance: medium-sized; j_gene: TRBJ2-5; d_gene: TRBD1; CDR3aa: CASSLEGAGGETQYF; CDR3nt: TGTGCCAGCAGCTTAGAAGGGGCAGGGGGAGAGACCCAGTACTTC
v_gene: TRBV2; abundance: medium-sized; j_gene: TRBJ2-1; d_gene: TRBD2; CDR3aa: CASSEEAGGYNEQFF; CDR3nt: TGTGCCAGCAGTGAGGAGGCGGGGGGGTACAATGAGCAGTTCTTC
v_gene: TRBV4-1; abundance: medium-sized; j_gene: TRBJ2-7; d_gene: -; CDR3aa: CASSQSLGEQYF; CDR3nt: TGCGCCAGCAGCCAATCGCTGGGCGAGCAGTACTTC
v_gene: TRBV6-5; abundance: -; j_gene: TRBJ1-2; d_gene: -; CDR3aa: CASSPIATARSYTF; CDR3nt: TGTGCCAGCAGTCCCATAGCGACTGCTAGGAGCTACACCTTC
v_gene: TRBV7-2; abundance: medium-sized; j_gene: TRBJ2-6; d_gene: TRBD2; CDR3aa: CASRAPGGAPSRDVLTF; CDR3nt: TGTGCCAGCAGGGCCCCGGGGGGGGCGCCCAGTAGAGACGTCCTGACTTTC
v_gene: TRBV7-9; abundance: medium-sized; j_gene: TRBJ2-7; d_gene: TRBD1; CDR3aa: CASSLGAGTGSEEQYF; CDR3nt: TGTGCCAGCAGCTTAGGGGCCGGGACAGGGAGCGAGGAGCAGTACTTC
v_gene: TRBV5-1; abundance: few; j_gene: TRBJ2-3; d_gene: TRBD2; CDR3aa: CASRTGTSGGYDTQYF; CDR3nt: TGCGCCAGCAGAACGGGGACTAGCGGGGGCTACGATACGCAGTATTTT
v_gene: TRBV2; abundance: -; j_gene: TRBJ1-1; d_gene: -; CDR3aa: CASSRGLASTEAFF; CDR3nt: TGTGCCAGCAGTCGTGGACTGGCAAGCACTGAAGCTTTCTTT
v_gene: TRBV25-1; abundance: medium-sized; j_gene: TRBJ1-5; d_gene: TRBD1; CDR3aa: CASSEATGLGANEPQHF; CDR3nt: TGTGCCAGCAGTGAAGCGACAGGGTTAGGGGCGAATGAGCCCCAGCATTTT
v_gene: TRBV11-1; abundance: medium-sized; j_gene: TRBJ2-3; d_gene: -; CDR3aa: CASSRQAGDTDTQYF; CDR3nt: TGTGCCAGCAGCAGGCAGGCAGGGGACACAGATACGCAGTATTTT
v_gene: TRBV7-9; abundance: medium-sized; j_gene: TRBJ2-3; d_gene: TRBD2; CDR3aa: CASSLSSSGGAPGTDTQYF; CDR3nt: TGTGCCAGCAGCTTATCCTCCAGCGGGGGGGCCCCCGGCACAGATACGCAGTATTTT